The 3 T cell receptor beta chains listed next were all sequenced from one sample in a study of blood T cell repertoires in COVID-19. Libraries were prepared by immunoSEQ multiplex PCR; TCRdb keeps only in-frame clonotypes and omits some of them. This table has about 40,000 clones, about 89% appearing once. What was sequenced was peripheral blood. The source is a human donor in a cohort sampled during active COVID-19.

Here the CDR3 DNA reads TGTGCCAGCAGCTTGGGGGGAAGGGAGTATGGCTACACCTTC. Its protein is CASSLGGREYGYTF. The chain uses TRBV5-6 and TRBJ1-2; D is unresolved. The CDR3 has 14 residues. Germline CDR1 and CDR2: SGHDT and YYEEEE. V lost 0 bases to trimming and J lost 5 bases, with 11 bases between them.

This clone was seen once. The chain links TRBV5-4 to TRBJ1-1, with TRBD1 matching 8 bases. J lost 8 bases, V lost 5 bases, and 11 bases had no gene match. CDR3 length: 14 amino acids. Germline V gene sequence: CDR1 SGHNT, CDR2 YYREEE (reference sequence). The CDR3 region has the DNA TGTGCCAGCAGTTTCGGACAGGGCGAGGGCGAAGCTTTCTTT. Encoded protein: CASSFGQGEGEAFF.

The V gene is TRBV5-3, the J gene TRBJ1-6; D not resolved. TRBV5-3 carries the ORF label, with uncertain function. Trimming stripped 2 bases from V and 13 bases from J, with 16 bases between. The length of the CDR3 is 14 residues. The CDR3 region has the DNA TGTGCCAGAAGCTTTAAGCCTACTACCCCCCCCCTCCACTTT. Translation gives CARSFKPTTPPLHF.